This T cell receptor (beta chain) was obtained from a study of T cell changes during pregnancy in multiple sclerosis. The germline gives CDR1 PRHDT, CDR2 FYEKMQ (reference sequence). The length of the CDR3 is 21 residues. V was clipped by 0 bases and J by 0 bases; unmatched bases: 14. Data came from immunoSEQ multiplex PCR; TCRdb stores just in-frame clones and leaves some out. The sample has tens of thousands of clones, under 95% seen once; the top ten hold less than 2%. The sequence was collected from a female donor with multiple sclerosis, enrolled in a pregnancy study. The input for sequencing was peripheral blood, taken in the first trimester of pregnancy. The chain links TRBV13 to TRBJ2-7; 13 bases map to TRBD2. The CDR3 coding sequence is TGTGCCAGCAGCTTAGGCCTGGGGGGACTAGCGGGGACGATAAGCTCCTACGAGCAGTACTTC. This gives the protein CASSLGLGGLAGTISSYEQYF.